This TCR beta chain was sequenced in a study of T cell clonotyping in hematopoietic cell transplantation. Trimming removed 1 base at V and 5 bases at J, with 11 bases between. Germline CDR1 and CDR2: SGHVS and FQNEAQ. The CDR3 runs 14 residues. Study outcomes and limitations: Higher Inverse Simpson Index values in graft donor and pretransplant recipient predicted broader posttransplant TCR diversity. Pathologically expanded recipient clonotypes increased progressively from day 30 to day 180 as diversity fell. Cells were unsorted, so CD4 and CD8 contributions were not separated.

As concerns this clone: Its antigen is currently unknown.

Here immunoSEQ multiplex PCR was the method, and the copy in TCRdb shows in-frame clones only, minus some. Seen here are approximately 11,000 clones, around 90% observed once, and the top ten hold about 0.79%. V usage is TRBV7-8 and J usage is TRBJ2-5; D may be TRBD1 (6 bases). The sequenced sample consisted of peripheral blood mononuclear cells. The clonotype was recovered from a woman in her fifties or sixties in good health. Some clones in this sample may be carry-over from other donors' samples. Written as DNA, the CDR3 is TGTGCCAGCAGCTTAGGGGGGCGAGGGGAGACCCAGTACTTC. Translated, it gives CASSLGGRGETQYF.